This T cell receptor (beta chain) was sequenced for a study of B cell selection in AIRE deficiency. Study outcomes and limitations: Shared Treg sequences were biased toward short CDR3s with few non-templated nucleotide insertions.

Deletions cut 3 bases from V and 5 bases from J, with 5 bases between. This CDR3 contains 12 residues. Germline V gene lookup returns CDR1 SGHTA and CDR2 FQGNSA. The assay was immunoSEQ multiplex PCR, and TCRdb's table has in-frame clones only and misses some. This table has approximately 24,000 clones, about 90% appearing once. Concerning this clone: Antigen: not known.

Regulatory T cells were sorted as CD4+CD25hiCD127low/negative cells. The rearrangement uses TRBV7-2 and TRBJ1-5; no definite D call. Sample: CD4+CD25+ Tregs sorted from PBMCs. This clonotype was sampled from a human donor in good health. In DNA form, the CDR3 reads TGTGCCAGCAGCTTCGGAGATCAGCCCCAGCATTTT. The encoded protein is CASSFGDQPQHF.